The clone carrying this T cell receptor (beta chain) appeared once. The data were obtained in a study of cytomegalovirus exposure and HLA in healthy donors. The PCR contained 60 Vbeta and 13 Jbeta primers. The protocol was immunoSEQ multiplex PCR, while the TCRdb copy is restricted to in-frame clones and leaves out a portion. Here the sample spans approximately 100,000 clones, roughly 85% being singletons. The sample comprised PBMCs. This TCR derives from a man in his forties or fifties in good health and CMV-seropositive.

CDR3: CATSISRTGGYGYTF. CDR3 DNA sequence: TGTGCCACCAGCATAAGTCGGACAGGGGGCTATGGCTACACCTTC. The chain uses TRBV15 and TRBJ1-2; TRBD1 aligns across 10 bases. V shed 4 bases and J 4 bases; nucleotides not matched to a gene: 6. This CDR3 region has 15 residues. The germline gives CDR1 LNHNV, CDR2 YYDKDF (reference sequence).